Shown below are 3 T cell receptor beta chains from a single sample sequenced in a study of blood T cell repertoires in COVID-19. Profiled with immunoSEQ multiplex PCR; TCRdb holds only in-frame clones, not every one. The repertoire holds about 140,000 clones, over 80% seen once, with 11% in the top ten. Sequencing was performed on PBMCs or T cells enriched from blood (not recorded which). The source of these receptors is a man aged 55 to 70 who had recovered from COVID-19.

The chain has TRBV27 and TRBJ2-4, with 7 positions matching TRBD1. The length of the CDR3 is 13 residues. Germline-derived CDR1 and CDR2 are MNHEY and SMNVEV (reference sequence). Trimming at V came to 4 bases and at J to 6 bases, leaving 3 bases not matched to a gene. DNA for the CDR3: TGTGCCAGCAGTTCCCACAGGGGAAACATTCAGTACTTC. It encodes CASSSHRGNIQYF.

V and J are TRBV4-1 and TRBJ2-1; D remains unclear. Germline V gives CDR1 MGHRA, CDR2 YSYEKL. This CDR3 has 15 amino acids. Between the trimmed V and J ends, which lost 0 bases and 0 bases, there was a span of 6 bases. CDR3 nucleotide sequence: TGCGCCAGCAGCCAAGAAAGAGCCTCCTACAATGAGCAGTTCTTC. This gives the protein CASSQERASYNEQFF.

V and J are TRBV28 and TRBJ2-2, with D perhaps TRBD2 (7 bases). CDR1 and CDR2 from the germline V gene are MDHEN and SYDVKM. Trimming took off 3 bases at V and 7 bases at J, with 15 bases between the two ends. CDR3 size: 15 residues. Here the CDR3 DNA reads TGTGCCAGCAGTTTCGGGGGGCAAATGATCGGGGAGCTGTTTTTT. Its protein product is CASSFGGQMIGELFF.